These 23 T cell receptor beta chains came from one sample sequenced in a study of T cells of healthy individuals. TCRdb processed the 5' RACE reads anew with MiXCR; each CDR3 protein has one entry. The sample holds 90,000 to 100,000 distinct CDR3 sequences, roughly a sixth seen once. The receptors shown here come from a human donor in good health.

A few counts support this clonotype. The chain joins TRBV20-1 to TRBJ1-6; no clear D. This CDR3 has 16 amino acids. Between the trimmed V and J ends, which lost 0 bases and 5 bases, there was a span of 14 bases. Germline CDR1 and CDR2: DFQATT and SNEGSKA (reference sequence). The CDR3 DNA reads as TGCAGTGCTAGAGATTCCTCGCCCGGGCATAATTCACCCCTCCACTTT. Its protein is CSARDSSPGHNSPLHF.

This clonotype has more than one count but fewer than ten. V and J are TRBV4-1 and TRBJ2-2; possibly TRBD1 for D (6 bases). CDR3 length: 16 residues. Germline values: CDR1 MGHRA, CDR2 YSYEKL. V was shortened by 4 bases and J by 5 bases, with 17 bases between the two germline ends. CDR3: CASSPSPTGPTGELFF. In nucleotides, the CDR3 is TGCGCCAGCAGCCCATCCCCGACAGGACCAACCGGGGAGCTGTTTTTT.

This clonotype was seen a handful of times. The chain recombines TRBV19 with TRBJ1-5, with no clear D. Germline V gene lookup returns CDR1 LNHDA and CDR2 SQIVND (reference sequence). The CDR3 totals 19 residues. V was pared by 2 bases and J by 0 bases, with 20 bases between. The CDR3 spells CASSIRLPGHFYSNQPQHF. The CDR3 DNA reads as TGTGCCAGTAGTATACGTCTCCCCGGGCACTTTTATAGCAATCAGCCCCAGCATTTT. The whole variable domain, remainder taken from reference TRBV19 and TRBJ1-5, is DGGITQSPKYLFRKEGQNVTLSCEQNLNHDAMYWYRQDPGQGLRLIYYSQIVNDFQKGDIAEGYSVSREKKESFPLTVTSAQKNPTAFYLCASSIRLPGHFYSNQPQHFGDGTRLSIL.

The rearrangement joins TRBV12-3 or TRBV12-4 to TRBJ1-1; D is ambiguous. CDR3 length: 13 residues. V dropped 0 bases and J dropped 9 bases, with 11 bases sitting between them. Here the CDR3 reads CASSLANREQAFF. The DNA of the CDR3 is TGTGCCAGCAGTTTAGCGAACCGTGAACAAGCTTTCTTT.

In its sample, this clonotype ranks as medium-sized. The chain couples TRBV7-2 to TRBJ2-6; D is ambiguous. The CDR3 loop spans 18 amino acids. Germline V CDR1 and CDR2: SGHTA, FQGNSA. Trimming cost V 1 base and J 3 bases, with 16 bases left between them. The CDR3 protein is CASSLGEGISFGANVLTF. As DNA, the CDR3 is TGTGCCAGCAGCTTAGGGGAAGGTATTAGCTTTGGGGCCAACGTCCTGACTTTC. Full variable domain (remainder filled in from reference TRBV7-2 and TRBJ2-6): GAGVSQSPSNKVTEKGKDVELRCDPISGHTALYWYRQSLGQGLEFLIYFQGNSAPDKSGLPSDRFSAERTGGSVSTLTIQRTQQEDSAVYLCASSLGEGISFGANVLTFGAGSRLTVL.

The chain joins TRBV12-3 or TRBV12-4 to TRBJ2-3; D gene uncertain. V gave up 6 bases and J gave up 0 bases, with 7 bases separating them. The length of the CDR3 is 13 residues. The CDR3 DNA follows: TGTGCCAGCAGACCGGATAGCACAGATACGCAGTATTTT. Its translation is CASRPDSTDTQYF.

In its sample, this clonotype was seen once. The chain links TRBV28 to TRBJ2-7; 7 bases are a match to TRBD1. Germline CDR1 reads MDHEN; CDR2 reads SYDVKM. The CDR3 sequence is 14 residues long. V lost 6 bases and J lost 0; bases outside the gene matches: 5. DNA for the CDR3: TGTGCCAGCAGCCTACAGGGGACCTCCTACGAGCAGTACTTC. Protein sequence: CASSLQGTSYEQYF.

This clonotype was seen a handful of times. The CDR3 loop is CASSQPPGITQYF. In DNA form, the CDR3 reads TGTGCCAGCAGCCAACCCCCGGGCATTACGCAGTATTTT. This chain uses TRBV11-3 with TRBJ2-3, with D unresolved. The CDR3 runs to 13 residues. V was shortened by 5 bases and J by 8 bases, with 14 bases between the two germline ends. Germline lookup yields CDR1 SGHNT and CDR2 YENEEA.

This clonotype came up a few times. The rearrangement joins TRBV5-1 to TRBJ2-3, with D possibly matching TRBD1 (6 bases). CDR3 length: 13 residues. Trimming shortened V by 4 bases and J by 5 bases, and 11 bases separated the two germline ends. The V gene's germline CDR1 is SGHRS and CDR2 YFSETQ. DNA for the CDR3: TGCGCCAGCAGCGCTGGACAGTTAGATACGCAGTATTTT. Translating gives CASSAGQLDTQYF. Full variable domain (outside the CDR3, taken from reference TRBV5-1 and TRBJ2-3): KAGVTQTPRYLIKTRGQQVTLSCSPISGHRSVSWYQQTPGQGLQFLFEYFSETQRNKGNFPGRFSGRQFSNSRSEMNVSTLELGDSALYLCASSAGQLDTQYFGPGTRLTVL.

Ten or more counts support this clonotype. In DNA form, the CDR3 reads TGTGCCAGCAGCTTAGCTGACAGGGCGAACACTGAAGCTTTCTTT. Translating gives CASSLADRANTEAFF. This sequence joins TRBV11-2 and TRBJ1-1; 7 nucleotides match TRBD1. Germline CDR1 reads SGHAT; CDR2 reads FQNNGV. The CDR3 is made up of 15 amino acids. Trimming took 1 base from V and 1 from J; bases not matched to a gene: 3.

This chain connects TRBV12-3 or TRBV12-4 to TRBJ2-7, with D unresolved. The CDR3 is made up of 13 amino acids. Trimming stripped 4 bases from V and 1 base from J, with 8 bases between. The chain's CDR3 is CASSSPSSYEQYF. CDR3 bases: TGTGCCAGCAGTTCGCCTTCTTCCTACGAGCAGTACTTC.

This clonotype was found once. The CDR3 loop reads CASSRTDREREQYF. The CDR3 DNA reads TGTGCCAGCAGCCGTACCGACAGGGAACGCGAGCAGTACTTC. The V and J genes are TRBV7-9 and TRBJ2-7, with TRBD1 identical over 7 bases. V shed 5 bases, J shed 6 bases, and the junction held 10 bases outside the gene matches. Per germline, CDR1 SEHNR and CDR2 FQNEAQ (reference sequence). CDR3 length equals 14 residues.

This clonotype was found a few times. The gene calls are TRBV5-6 and TRBJ2-1; 9 nucleotides align to TRBD1. Germline V gene data show CDR1 as SGHDT and CDR2 as YYEEEE. J gave up 3 bases and V 1 base, and 2 bases lay outside the gene matches. This CDR3 has 15 amino acids. CDR3 amino acids: CASSLRQGGYNEQFF. The CDR3 DNA follows: TGTGCCAGCAGCTTGCGACAGGGGGGCTACAATGAGCAGTTCTTC.

This clonotype was counted between two and nine times. The chain employs TRBV15 and TRBJ2-4, with 8 bases that match TRBD2. This CDR3 comprises 15 residues. The germline V gene encodes CDR1 LNHNV and CDR2 YYDKDF (reference sequence). V lost 5 bases and J lost 8; bases outside the gene matches: 11. This chain's CDR3 is CATSAGREGSDIQYF. CDR3 DNA: TGTGCCACCAGCGCCGGACGGGAGGGTTCTGACATTCAGTACTTC.

This clonotype was counted many times. This chain connects TRBV19 to TRBJ2-1; 9 bases fit TRBD1. This CDR3 contains 14 residues. Germline CDR1 is LNHDA and CDR2 is SQIVND (reference sequence). The V segment lost 10 bases and the J segment 2 bases; nucleotides outside the gene matches: 6. The CDR3 DNA is TGTGCCACCAAATGGGACAGGGCCTACAATGAGCAGTTCTTC. This sequence encodes CATKWDRAYNEQFF.

The rearrangement links TRBV11-2 to TRBJ2-1; 8 bases match TRBD2. The J segment lost 0 bases and the V segment lost 0 bases, leaving 4 bases of the junction unmatched. CDR3 length: 17 residues. Germline V lookup: CDR1 SGHAT, CDR2 FQNNGV. The CDR3 bases are TGTGCCAGCAGCTTAGAGCGGGGGGCGAGCTCCTACAATGAGCAGTTCTTC. Translated, it gives CASSLERGASSYNEQFF.

This clonotype was detected ten times or more. This chain links TRBV30 with TRBJ2-2, with 7 bases matching TRBD1. The length of the CDR3 is 13 residues. Germline assignment: CDR1 GTSNPN and CDR2 SVGIG (reference sequence). The J segment lost 6 bases and the V segment lost 5 bases, leaving 6 bases of the junction unmatched. CDR3 sequence reads: CAWGEGAAGELFF. CDR3 DNA sequence: TGTGCCTGGGGCGAGGGGGCGGCCGGGGAGCTGTTTTTT.

There are many counts of this clonotype. This chain links TRBV28 with TRBJ1-3; D is ambiguous. This CDR3 contains 12 residues. The germline CDR1 and CDR2 sequences are MDHEN and SYDVKM. The germline V and J ends were trimmed by 3 bases and 10 bases, with 10 bases remaining between them. Here the CDR3 DNA reads TGTGCCAGCAGTTTGGCCCTCTCGACCATATATTTT. It is translated as CASSLALSTIYF. The whole variable domain, filled in from reference TRBV28 and TRBJ1-3, reads DVKVTQSSRYLVKRTGEKVFLECVQDMDHENMFWYRQDPGLGLRLIYFSYDVKMKEKGDIPEGYSVSREKKERFSLILESASTNQTSMYLCASSLALSTIYFGEGSWLTVV.

The chain carries TRBV5-6 and TRBJ1-5, with D possibly TRBD1 on 6 matching bases. Trimming took off 0 bases at V and 7 bases at J, with 8 bases between the two ends. The V gene's germline CDR1 is SGHDT and CDR2 YYEEEE. The length of the CDR3 is 13 residues. The CDR3 nucleotides read TGTGCCAGCAGCTTGGCAGGGGAGCAGCCCCAGCATTTT. Amino acids: CASSLAGEQPQHF.

This clonotype turned up a few times. The V call is TRBV20-1, the J call TRBJ2-2; 11 bases line up with TRBD1. In germline, CDR1 is DFQATT, CDR2 SNEGSKA (reference sequence). V dropped 0 bases and J dropped 4; count of bases not matched to a gene: 7. The CDR3 spans 17 residues. The CDR3 reads CSARDARTGGLTGELFF. The CDR3 DNA follows: TGCAGTGCTAGAGATGCCCGGACAGGGGGCCTCACCGGGGAGCTGTTTTTT.

The chain is built from TRBV6-5 and TRBJ1-1; D possibly corresponds to TRBD1 (5 bases). The CDR3 spans 13 residues. Trimming removed 8 bases from V and 5 bases from J, with 15 bases in between. The V gene's germline CDR1 is MNHEY and CDR2 SVGAGI. The CDR3 sequence: CASGRGGETEAFF. CDR3 in DNA: TGTGCCAGCGGACGAGGAGGGGAAACTGAAGCTTTCTTT.

This clonotype was seen a few times. The chain is built from TRBV7-9 and TRBJ2-7, with D tentatively TRBD1 (5 bases). CDR1 SEHNR and CDR2 FQNEAQ come from the germline V gene (reference sequence). This CDR3 spans 16 amino acids. Trimming cost V 3 bases and J 3 bases, with 18 bases left between them. The CDR3 DNA reads TGTGCCAGCAGCTTGACAGACCCAAAAACCATCTACGAGCAGTACTTC. Amino acid sequence: CASSLTDPKTIYEQYF.

This clonotype was recorded many times. The chain employs TRBV20-1 and TRBJ2-5; D ambiguous. The germline V gene encodes CDR1 DFQATT and CDR2 SNEGSKA (reference sequence). The CDR3 is 13 residues long. The ends were cut back, 4 bases at V and 2 bases at J, with 11 bases in the middle. The CDR3 DNA reads as TGCAGTGCTACTGGTCCCCCACAAGAGACCCAGTACTTC. Its protein product is CSATGPPQETQYF.